This T cell receptor beta chain came from a study of T cells expressing NK-cell markers. Study at large: Sorted CD3+CD56+NKG2C+, CD3+CD56+NKG2C- and CD3+CD56-NKG2C+ T cells supplied TCR beta repertoires.

The germline CDR1 and CDR2 sequences are MNHEY and SVGAGI. This CDR3 contains 15 residues. UMI-tagged 5'RACE template switching yielded the TCR beta cDNA. Each CDR3 protein gets one entry in TCRdb, which reprocessed the 5' RACE reads and gives no DNA. Its listing shows 300,000 to 500,000 distinct CDR3 sequences. The sequence derives from a woman aged 50 to 65 in good health. The V call is TRBV6-5, the J call TRBJ2-5; lacking DNA, the TRBD2 call made by TCRdb goes unchecked. Sequenced material: blood T cells: a sorted CD56 or NKG2C T cell subset, CD4+ or CD8+ T cells, or bulk PBMC T cells (not recorded which). The chain's CDR3 is CASSPTSGRAETQYF.